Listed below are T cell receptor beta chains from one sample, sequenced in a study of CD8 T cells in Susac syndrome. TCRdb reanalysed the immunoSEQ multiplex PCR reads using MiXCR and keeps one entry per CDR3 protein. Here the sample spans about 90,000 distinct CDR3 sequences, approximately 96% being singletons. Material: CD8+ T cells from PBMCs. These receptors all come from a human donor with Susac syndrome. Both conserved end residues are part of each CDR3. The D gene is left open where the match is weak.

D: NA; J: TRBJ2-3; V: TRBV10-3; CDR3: CAIRADSSTDTQYF; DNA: TGTGCCATCAGGGCGGATAGTTCCACAGATACGCAGTATTTT
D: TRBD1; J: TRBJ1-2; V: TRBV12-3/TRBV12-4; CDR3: CASGPQGALGYGYTF; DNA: TGTGCCAGCGGCCCACAGGGGGCATTGGGCTATGGCTACACCTTC
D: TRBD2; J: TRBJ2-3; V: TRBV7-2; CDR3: CASSLVAGGLADTQYF; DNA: TGTGCCAGCAGCTTAGTCGCGGGGGGGCTTGCAGATACGCAGTATTTT
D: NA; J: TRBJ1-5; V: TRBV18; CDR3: CASSPQGQPQHF; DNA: TGTGCCAGCTCACCACAGGGTCAGCCCCAGCATTTT
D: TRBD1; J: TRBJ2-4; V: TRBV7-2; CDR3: CASSLSSDRVRNIQYF; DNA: TGTGCCAGCAGCCTGAGTTCGGACAGGGTTCGAAACATTCAGTACTTC
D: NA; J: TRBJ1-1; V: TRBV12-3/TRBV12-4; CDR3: CASRSKGPGTEAFF; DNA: TGTGCCAGCAGGTCAAAAGGGCCGGGCACTGAAGCTTTCTTT
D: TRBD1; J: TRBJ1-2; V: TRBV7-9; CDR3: CASSPGTGSGYTF; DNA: TGTGCCAGCAGCCCCGGGACAGGGAGTGGCTACACCTTC
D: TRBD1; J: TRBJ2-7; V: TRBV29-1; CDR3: CSVGGTGGMGYEQYF; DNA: TGCAGCGTTGGGGGAACAGGGGGCATGGGCTACGAGCAGTACTTC
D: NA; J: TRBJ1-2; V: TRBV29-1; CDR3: CSVDVGHGYTF; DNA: TGCAGCGTTGACGTAGGGCACGGCTACACCTTC
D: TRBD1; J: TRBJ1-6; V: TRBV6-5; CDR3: CASSYTLGQGVNSPLHF; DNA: TGTGCCAGCAGTTACACTTTGGGACAGGGGGTTAATTCACCCCTCCACTTT
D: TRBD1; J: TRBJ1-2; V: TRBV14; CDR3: CASSQRTGGMANYGYTF; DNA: TGTGCCAGCAGCCAACGGACAGGGGGGATGGCTAACTATGGCTACACCTTC
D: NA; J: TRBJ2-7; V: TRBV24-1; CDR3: CATSDGPGSYEQYF; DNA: TGTGCCACCAGTGATGGCCCCGGGTCCTACGAGCAGTACTTC
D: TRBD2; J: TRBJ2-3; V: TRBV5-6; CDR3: CASSLSGGVVDTQYF; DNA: TGTGCCAGCAGCCTTAGCGGGGGGGTTGTAGATACGCAGTATTTT
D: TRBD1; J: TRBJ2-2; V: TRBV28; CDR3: CASSRDRGTGELFF; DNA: TGTGCCAGCAGTCGCGACAGGGGCACCGGGGAGCTGTTTTTT
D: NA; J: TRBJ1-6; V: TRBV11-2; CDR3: CASSPTGVGNSPLHF; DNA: TGTGCCAGCAGCCCGACAGGAGTAGGAAATTCACCCCTCCACTTT
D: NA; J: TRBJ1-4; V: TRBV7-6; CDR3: CASSLGRANEKLFF; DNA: TGTGCCAGCAGCTTAGGAAGGGCTAATGAAAAACTGTTTTTT